The present T cell receptor beta chain was sequenced within a study of spatial heterogeneity in lung cancer. About the study: Sequencing consistently turned up more beta-chain sequences than alpha-chain sequences. Combinations of a unique TCR and a UMI were tallied in raw reads, and on average each appeared more than ten times.

This clonotype was seen ten or more times. TCRdb passed the 5' RACE reads through MiXCR, listing each CDR3 protein once. The table records 25,000 or so distinct CDR3 sequences, over 10% of them present only once. This sample's time point: sample taken at primary tumor resection. In each case, whole RNA from tumor, nontumor lung or frozen PBMC was sequenced unsorted. The clonotype originates from a female donor with early-stage non-small cell lung cancer. The sample was PBMCs, taken at surgery.

The CDR3 DNA is TGTGCCAGCAGCTTAGGGGCGGATCAGCCCCAGCATTTT. Translation: CASSLGADQPQHF. The chain couples TRBV7-2 to TRBJ1-5; no clear D. In germline, CDR1 is SGHTA, CDR2 FQGNSA. Deletions cut 1 base from V and 5 bases from J, with 6 bases between. The CDR3 covers 13 residues.